Following are 16 T cell receptor beta chains from one sample sequenced in a study of identifying expanded T cells in peripheral blood. Sequencing used immunoSEQ multiplex PCR; TCRdb keeps in-frame clones, though not all of them. The repertoire includes about 82,000 clones, about 87% of them detected once, and about 7% sits in the top ten. The sequenced sample consisted of blood. The receptors here all came from a person aged 18 to 69 in good health.

CDR3 protein: CASSVSWSTDTQYF. CDR3 DNA: TGTGCCAGCAGCGTAAGCTGGAGCACAGATACGCAGTATTTT. J is TRBJ2-3 and V is TRBV9; D unresolved. Germline CDR1 reads SGDLS; CDR2 reads YYNGEE. Trimming cost V 1 base and J 0 bases, with 6 bases left between them. The CDR3 spans 14 residues.

The chain uses TRBV5-6 and TRBJ2-3, with TRBD2 as a possible D gene (5 bases). In germline, CDR1 is SGHDT, CDR2 YYEEEE. Trimming shortened V by 4 bases and J by 1 base, and 13 bases separated the two germline ends. This CDR3 has 15 amino acids. CDR3 amino acids: CASSTGSVRTDTQYF. DNA for the CDR3: TGTGCCAGCAGCACGGGGAGCGTCCGCACAGATACGCAGTATTTT.

The V call is TRBV4-3, the J call TRBJ1-3; 7 bases map to TRBD1. Germline V gene sequence: CDR1 LGHNA, CDR2 YSLEER. The CDR3 length is 17 residues. V lost 1 base to trimming and J lost 5 bases; unmatched junction nucleotides: 11. The CDR3 here is CASSQGELGGNRNTIYF. The CDR3 DNA is TGCGCCAGCAGCCAAGGAGAATTAGGGGGCAATCGAAACACCATATATTTT.

This clone was seen once. The gene calls are TRBV7-3 and TRBJ2-3, with D perhaps TRBD2 (6 bases). Per germline, CDR1 SGHTA and CDR2 FQGTGA. The CDR3 consists of 15 residues. V was clipped by 2 bases and J by 1 base, with 10 bases between them. This CDR3 reads CASSLAGHGTDTQYF. The CDR3 coding sequence is TGTGCCAGCAGCTTAGCGGGGCATGGCACAGATACGCAGTATTTT.

V gene TRBV10-3 combines with J gene TRBJ2-1, with TRBD2 as a possible D gene (6 bases). The CDR3 has 13 residues. Trimming stripped 10 bases from V and 4 bases from J, with 14 bases between. Germline CDR1 reads ENHRY; CDR2 reads SYGVKD. The CDR3 reads CANWDSAYNEQFF. The DNA of the CDR3 is TGTGCCAACTGGGACTCCGCGTACAATGAGCAGTTCTTC.

The chain employs TRBV27 and TRBJ1-2; TRBD1 matches 9 bases. Looked up from germline, CDR1 is MNHEY and CDR2 is SMNVEV (reference sequence). The CDR3 spans 16 residues. V gave up 3 bases and J gave up 8 bases; unmatched junction bases: 13. The CDR3 loop is CASSFEPGQGKVGYTF. The DNA for the CDR3 is TGTGCCAGCAGTTTCGAACCGGGACAGGGTAAAGTGGGCTACACCTTC.

The chain carries TRBV7-9 and TRBJ1-4, with a possible D match to TRBD1 (6 bases). This CDR3 comprises 14 residues. Trimming shortened V by 6 bases and J by 5 bases, and 13 bases separated the two germline ends. CDR1 and CDR2 (germline): SEHNR, FQNEAQ (reference sequence). CDR3 loop: CASRSGTLNEKLFF. The CDR3 DNA reads TGTGCCAGCAGATCCGGGACACTCAATGAAAAACTGTTTTTT.

The chain couples TRBV7-3 to TRBJ2-3; no clear D. The CDR3 sequence is 13 residues long. The V end lost 2 bases, the J end lost 2 bases, and 5 bases lay between the germline ends. Germline loops: CDR1 SGHTA, CDR2 FQGTGA. The CDR3 nucleotides are TGTGCCAGCAGCTTATCGGTCACAGATACGCAGTATTTT. Translation gives CASSLSVTDTQYF.

The chain carries TRBV4-3 and TRBJ1-3, with D unresolved. This CDR3 is 16 amino acids long. Germline V gene sequence: CDR1 LGHNA, CDR2 YSLEER. V shed 0 bases and J shed 1 base, with 10 bases lying between them. The CDR3 spells CASSQDYLGSGNTIYF. For the CDR3, the DNA is TGCGCCAGCAGCCAAGATTACTTAGGGTCTGGAAACACCATATATTTT.

The chain combines TRBV6-1 with TRBJ2-7; D is unresolved. Germline lookup yields CDR1 MNHNS and CDR2 SASEGT. The CDR3 consists of 13 residues. V was pared by 4 bases and J by 9 bases, with 16 bases between. DNA of the CDR3: TGTGCCAGCAGTGGGCCCATTTTTTTGCCGCAGTACTTC. Residues: CASSGPIFLPQYF.

J is TRBJ1-2 and V is TRBV5-1; 7 nucleotides align to TRBD1. The CDR3 extends over 15 amino acids. V was pared by 4 bases and J by 0 bases, with 6 bases of the junction left unmatched. Germline CDR1 SGHRS, CDR2 YFSETQ. The CDR3 protein is CASSIGTAANYGYTF. The CDR3 DNA sequence: TGCGCCAGCAGCATAGGGACAGCTGCTAACTATGGCTACACCTTC.

The chain joins TRBV7-9 to TRBJ1-2; D ambiguous. CDR1 and CDR2 from the germline V gene are SEHNR and FQNEAQ (reference sequence). The V end lost 4 bases, the J end lost 5 bases, and 17 bases lay between the germline ends. This CDR3 comprises 15 residues. The CDR3 region has the DNA TGTGCCAGCAGCTCCAATAGGGCCTCGGGATATGGCTACACCTTC. It codes for CASSSNRASGYGYTF.

The chain links TRBV4-1 to TRBJ1-2; 8 bases agree with TRBD1. The CDR3 spans 16 residues. Germline V CDR1 and CDR2: MGHRA, YSYEKL. The V segment lost 1 base and the J segment 4 bases; nucleotides outside the gene matches: 8. CDR3 loop: CASSQGRGQGGYGYTF. The CDR3 DNA sequence: TGCGCCAGCAGCCAAGGGCGTGGACAGGGCGGCTATGGCTACACCTTC.

The chain uses TRBV14 and TRBJ1-2; possible D gene TRBD1, 5 bases. Germline CDR1 is SGHDN and CDR2 is FVKESK. With 1 base removed from V and 3 bases from J, the gap between germline ends came to 15 bases. The CDR3 is 16 amino acids. In nucleotides, the CDR3 is TGTGCCAGCAGCCAAGCTGGCGCAGGGTGGGACTATGGCTACACCTTC. Translating gives CASSQAGAGWDYGYTF.

This chain joins TRBV29-1 and TRBJ1-1; 7 positions agree with TRBD1. Germline V gene data show CDR1 as SQVTM and CDR2 as ANQGSEA. The length of the CDR3 is 13 residues. The junction had 13 bases not matched to a gene; V was cut back by 7 bases and J by 8 bases. The CDR3 sequence: CSATGQGDTEAFF. In nucleotides, the CDR3 is TGCAGCGCAACGGGGCAGGGGGATACAGAAGCTTTCTTT.

The genes are TRBV6-6 and TRBJ2-7; 8 bases are shared with TRBD2. The CDR3 has 15 residues. Germline lookup yields CDR1 MNHNY and CDR2 SVGAGI (reference sequence). Losses at the gene ends were 5 bases for V and 5 bases for J; bases not matched to a gene: 11. CDR3 nucleotides: TGTGCCAGCAGTCCTCCAGCGGGAGTGATCCACGAGCAGTACTTC. This translates into CASSPPAGVIHEQYF.